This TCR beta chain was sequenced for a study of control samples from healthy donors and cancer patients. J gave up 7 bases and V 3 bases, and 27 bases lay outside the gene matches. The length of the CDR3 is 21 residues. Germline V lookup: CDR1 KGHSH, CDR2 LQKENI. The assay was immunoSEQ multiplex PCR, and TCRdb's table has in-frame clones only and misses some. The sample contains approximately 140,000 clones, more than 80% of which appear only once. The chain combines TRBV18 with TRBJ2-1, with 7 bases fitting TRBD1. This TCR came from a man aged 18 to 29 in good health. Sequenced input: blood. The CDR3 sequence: CASSPDTPRQGVKVRRNEQFF. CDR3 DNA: TGTGCCAGCTCACCCGATACGCCAAGGCAGGGGGTCAAGGTACGTCGGAATGAGCAGTTCTTC.